These 20 T cell receptor beta chains were sequenced from one sample in a study of neoadjuvant anti-PD-1 for oral cavity cancer. Measured with immunoSEQ multiplex PCR; TCRdb has only the in-frame clones, and not every one. The profile shows over 10,000 clones, around two thirds of them singletons. The specimen comprised PBMCs, sampled before nivolumab (anti-PD-1) treatment. These receptors all stem from a person between 40 and 85 years old with oral cavity squamous cell carcinoma.

The rearrangement uses TRBV4-1 and TRBJ2-6; D gene unclear. Deletions cut 0 bases from V and 4 bases from J, with 13 bases between. Germline assignment: CDR1 MGHRA and CDR2 YSYEKL. There are 17 residues in the CDR3. The CDR3 DNA reads as TGCGCCAGCAGCCAAGATGGGGTGTTCGGAGGGGCCAACGTCCTGACTTTC. Translation gives CASSQDGVFGGANVLTF.

The V gene is TRBV5-1, the J gene TRBJ2-2, with 11 nucleotides matching TRBD1. The ends lost 4 bases at V and 7 bases at J; junction bases unmatched: 9. The germline gives CDR1 SGHRS, CDR2 YFSETQ. This CDR3 spans 16 amino acids. CDR3 in amino acids: CASSIRTGGVSGELFF. The CDR3 DNA sequence: TGCGCCAGCAGCATCCGGACAGGGGGCGTCAGCGGGGAGCTGTTTTTT. The full variable domain, rest sourced from reference TRBV5-1 and TRBJ2-2, is KAGVTQTPRYLIKTRGQQVTLSCSPISGHRSVSWYQQTPGQGLQFLFEYFSETQRNKGNFPGRFSGRQFSNSRSEMNVSTLELGDSALYLCASSIRTGGVSGELFFGEGSRLTVL.

V is TRBV28 and J is TRBJ1-6, with D uncertain. The CDR3 loop spans 13 amino acids. In germline, CDR1 is MDHEN, CDR2 SYDVKM. V lost 5 bases and J lost 9, with 11 bases in between. In DNA form, the CDR3 reads TGTGCCAGCAGTGGAGACTGGGGTTCACCCCTCCACTTT. Translation gives CASSGDWGSPLHF. The full variable domain, completed using reference TRBV28 and TRBJ1-6, is DVKVTQSSRYLVKRTGEKVFLECVQDMDHENMFWYRQDPGLGLRLIYFSYDVKMKEKGDIPEGYSVSREKKERFSLILESASTNQTSMYLCASSGDWGSPLHFGNGTRLTVT.

CDR3 residues: CASSRGTYEQYF. The DNA for the CDR3 is TGTGCCAGCAGCCGGGGCACCTACGAGCAGTACTTC. V gene TRBV11-2 combines with J gene TRBJ2-7; D tentatively reads TRBD1 or TRBD2 (5 bases each). The germline CDR1 and CDR2 sequences are SGHAT and FQNNGV. The CDR3 is made up of 12 amino acids. V was shortened by 5 bases and J by 2 bases, with 7 bases between the two germline ends.

This chain connects TRBV5-1 to TRBJ2-5; 13 bases fit TRBD2. The CDR3 runs 16 residues. The V gene end was trimmed by 4 bases and the J gene end by 5 bases; junction bases not matched to a gene: 8. Germline CDR1 is SGHRS and CDR2 is YFSETQ. CDR3 in amino acids: CASSPRLAGGRETQYF. The CDR3 bases are TGCGCCAGCAGCCCCAGACTAGCGGGGGGCAGGGAGACCCAGTACTTC. The full variable domain, completed using reference TRBV5-1 and TRBJ2-5, is KAGVTQTPRYLIKTRGQQVTLSCSPISGHRSVSWYQQTPGQGLQFLFEYFSETQRNKGNFPGRFSGRQFSNSRSEMNVSTLELGDSALYLCASSPRLAGGRETQYFGPGTRLLVL.

Written as DNA, the CDR3 is TGTGCCAGCCGTAACATGAACACTGAAGCTTTCTTT. Its protein is CASRNMNTEAFF. V gene TRBV5-5 combines with J gene TRBJ1-1; D is uncertain. Trimming stripped 7 bases from V and 0 bases from J, with 7 bases between. CDR1 and CDR2 from the germline V gene are SGHKS and YYEKEE (reference sequence). This CDR3 has 12 amino acids.

This sequence joins TRBV7-8 and TRBJ1-5; TRBD1 aligns across 8 bases. Germline V gene data show CDR1 as SGHVS and CDR2 as FQNEAQ. The ends lost 3 bases at V and 6 bases at J; junction bases unmatched: 10. The CDR3 is 16 residues long. The CDR3 DNA is TGTGCCAGCAGCTTGCCCCCCTACAGGGGGATTCAGCCCCAGCATTTT. It is translated as CASSLPPYRGIQPQHF.

The rearrangement links TRBV10-3 to TRBJ2-1; 7 bases match TRBD1. CDR3 length: 15 amino acids. V lost 5 bases to trimming and J lost 7 bases; unmatched junction nucleotides: 11. Per germline, CDR1 ENHRY and CDR2 SYGVKD. For the CDR3, the DNA is TGTGCCATCAGTACTGGACAGGAGCTTGTGAATGAGCAGTTCTTC. It is translated as CAISTGQELVNEQFF.

The CDR3 spells CASSQDLVSTDTQYF. The CDR3 DNA follows: TGTGCCAGCAGCCAGGACTTGGTGAGCACAGATACGCAGTATTTT. The rearrangement links TRBV14 to TRBJ2-3, with TRBD2 as a possible D gene (5 bases). V shed 3 bases and J shed 0 bases, with 10 bases lying between them. CDR3 length: 15 amino acids. Per germline, CDR1 SGHDN and CDR2 FVKESK.

The gene calls are TRBV5-5 and TRBJ2-7; D not certain. The CDR3 length is 13 residues. Deletions cut 1 base from V and 3 bases from J, with 8 bases between. CDR1 SGHKS and CDR2 YYEKEE come from the germline V gene (reference sequence). CDR3: CASSLLGYYEQYF. The DNA of the CDR3 is TGTGCCAGCAGCTTGTTAGGCTACTACGAGCAGTACTTC.

The gene calls are TRBV5-6 and TRBJ1-2; 9 bases match TRBD1. The CDR3 length is 15 residues. Trimming cost V 2 bases and J 1 base; bases outside gene matches: 3. Per the germline V gene, CDR1 is SGHDT and CDR2 is YYEEEE. For the CDR3, the DNA is TGTGCCAGCAGCTTCCGGGACAGGGTTAACTATGGCTACACCTTC. This translates into CASSFRDRVNYGYTF.

The chain recombines TRBV9 with TRBJ1-6, with D perhaps matching TRBD1 (5 bases). The CDR3 consists of 14 residues. Germline CDR1 is SGDLS and CDR2 is YYNGEE. With 3 bases removed from V and 10 bases from J, the gap between germline ends came to 14 bases. The DNA of the CDR3 is TGTGCCAGCAGCGGGAGGGGAAAGGGATCACCCCTCCACTTT. Protein sequence: CASSGRGKGSPLHF.

This rearrangement joins TRBV15 to TRBJ1-1; TRBD1 is a possible D gene (5 bases). Per germline, CDR1 LNHNV and CDR2 YYDKDF (reference sequence). Trimming took 1 base from V and 6 from J, leaving 21 bases between them. The CDR3 extends over 17 amino acids. CDR3 nucleotide sequence: TGTGCCACCAGCAGAGCCCGTTCGAGCGGGGGGTTTGCTGAAGCTTTCTTT. Protein product: CATSRARSSGGFAEAFF.

The sample holds a few counts of this clone. The chain uses TRBV19 and TRBJ2-2, with D perhaps matching TRBD1 (6 bases). The ends were cut back, 3 bases at V and 3 bases at J, with 14 bases in the middle. Germline V lookup: CDR1 LNHDA, CDR2 SQIVND (reference sequence). The CDR3 has 16 amino acids. The CDR3 DNA is TGTGCCAGTAGTATGAACAGGGCGGCCCACACCGGGGAGCTGTTTTTT. Residues: CASSMNRAAHTGELFF. Based on the CDR3 plus reference TRBV19 and TRBJ2-2, the full variable domain is DGGITQSPKYLFRKEGQNVTLSCEQNLNHDAMYWYRQDPGQGLRLIYYSQIVNDFQKGDIAEGYSVSREKKESFPLTVTSAQKNPTAFYLCASSMNRAAHTGELFFGEGSRLTVL.

The chain carries TRBV30 and TRBJ1-3; TRBD1 agrees at 9 bases. This CDR3 region has 16 residues. J lost 0 bases, V lost 5 bases, and 8 bases had no gene match. Looked up from germline, CDR1 is GTSNPN and CDR2 is SVGIG (reference sequence). CDR3 in DNA: TGTGCCTGGCTCCGGGACAGGGCCGTCTCTGGAAACACCATATATTTT. Its protein is CAWLRDRAVSGNTIYF.

The chain couples TRBV5-4 to TRBJ2-7, with a tentative D call TRBD1 (5 bases). CDR3 size: 16 residues. Per germline, CDR1 SGHNT and CDR2 YYREEE (reference sequence). V lost 0 bases, J lost 0 bases, and 13 bases lay in between. CDR3 amino acids: CASSLGGASLSYEQYF. DNA of the CDR3: TGTGCCAGCAGCTTGGGGGGCGCCTCCCTCTCCTACGAGCAGTACTTC.

V and J are TRBV5-1 and TRBJ1-1; no clear D. The CDR3 covers 13 residues. The ends were cut back, 3 bases at V and 7 bases at J, with 13 bases in the middle. The germline CDR1 and CDR2 sequences are SGHRS and YFSETQ. Here the CDR3 DNA reads TGCGCCAGCAGCTCTGACGCCGGCCTTGAAGCTTTCTTT. It is translated as CASSSDAGLEAFF.

The chain is built from TRBV11-2 and TRBJ1-1, with D possibly being TRBD1 (6 bases). Trimming stripped 1 base from V and 2 bases from J, with 14 bases between. Germline loops: CDR1 SGHAT, CDR2 FQNNGV. The CDR3 length is 16 residues. Here the CDR3 reads CASSLGVRTVNTEAFF. The CDR3 DNA reads as TGTGCCAGCAGCTTAGGAGTCAGGACAGTCAACACTGAAGCTTTCTTT.

The CDR3 coding sequence is TGTGCCAGTAGGGGTAGCGGCCCAGGCTCCTACAATGAGCAGTTCTTC. Protein: CASRGSGPGSYNEQFF. The chain combines TRBV19 with TRBJ2-1; maybe TRBD2 (6 bases). This CDR3 region has 16 residues. Germline CDR1 LNHDA, CDR2 SQIVND (reference sequence). The ends were cut back, 6 bases at V and 0 bases at J, with 15 bases in the middle.

In nucleotides, the CDR3 is TGTGCCAGCAGTGAGTCGGAGGGGGAGAGTCGTGATGGCTACACCTTC. Protein sequence: CASSESEGESRDGYTF. This rearrangement joins TRBV25-1 to TRBJ1-2, with a possible D match to TRBD1 (6 bases). Germline V CDR1 and CDR2: MGHDK, SYGVNS. V gave up 3 bases and J gave up 6 bases, with 20 bases separating them. The CDR3 runs to 16 residues.